A selection of T cell receptor beta chains follows, all from one sample in a study of HIV-infected patients and healthy controls. TCRdb used MiXCR to reprocess the 5' RACE reads, holding one entry per CDR3 protein. Here the sample spans roughly 70,000 distinct CDR3 sequences, less than 20% being singletons. Source material: CD4+ T cells from blood. These receptors were taken from a human donor in good health. Each CDR3 is given with its conserved first and last residue. The order of the fields is clone size, D gene, J gene, V gene, CDR3 DNA, CDR3 protein. The D gene is left open where the match is weak. Clone size is given for some rows only: seen once, a few or many times, or a class if the clone is expanded.

>NA|NA|TRBJ2-3|TRBV19
TGTGCCAGTAGTAGTAGGGGTGCTTCTCCCCCAGATACGCAGTATTTT
CASSSRGASPPDTQYF
>few|TRBD1|TRBJ2-1|TRBV5-6
TGTGCCAGCACCCGGGGAGGCGGTTTAGGGACAGGGGATAATGAGCAGTTCTTC
CASTRGGGLGTGDNEQFF
>few|NA|TRBJ1-2|TRBV18
TGTGCCAGCTCACCATCGACAGGTCAACGCTACACCTTC
CASSPSTGQRYTF
>many|NA|TRBJ1-1|TRBV5-5
TGTGCCAGCAGCTTTACAGGGTCGAGGGGCGTAATGAACACTGAAGCTTTCTTT
CASSFTGSRGVMNTEAFF
>many|TRBD1|TRBJ2-3|TRBV19
TGTGCCAGTAGTGAGGACAGGAGCACAGATACGCAGTATTTT
CASSEDRSTDTQYF
>few|TRBD1|TRBJ1-5|TRBV4-2
TGTGCCAGCAGCCAACTCGGACAGGGGTCGGTTCAGCCCCAGCATTTT
CASSQLGQGSVQPQHF
>NA|NA|TRBJ1-5|TRBV5-6
TGTGCCAGCAGCTTGGCGGGGGCCCTCTCCAATCAGCCCCAGCATTTT
CASSLAGALSNQPQHF
>few|NA|TRBJ2-6|TRBV2
TGTGCCAGCAGTGCGCGATCTGGGGCCAACGTCCTGACTTTC
CASSARSGANVLTF
>few|TRBD1|TRBJ1-5|TRBV19
TGTGCCAGTAGTTGGACAGGGGAAGGACAGCCCCAGCATTTT
CASSWTGEGQPQHF
>few|NA|TRBJ1-2|TRBV28
TGTGCCAGCTCGTGGAATTCTAACTATGGCTACACCTTC
CASSWNSNYGYTF
>NA|NA|TRBJ2-2|TRBV20-1
TGCAGTGCTAGCAGAGTGCAGGAGCCCGGGGAGCTGTTTTTT
CSASRVQEPGELFF
>many|NA|TRBJ1-5|TRBV12-3/TRBV12-4
TGTGCCAGCAGTTTGGGGCCCGCAGGGCCCAGGACCCTTCAGAATCAGCCCCAGCATTTT
CASSLGPAGPRTLQNQPQHF
>few|NA|TRBJ1-1|TRBV25-1
TGTGCCAGCAGTGACACAGGGCGACGTGGGACTGAAGCTTTCTTT
CASSDTGRRGTEAFF
>many|NA|TRBJ1-4|TRBV28
TGTGCCAGCAGTTCCCACCCGGGGAAAAGGGCAACTAATGAAAAACTGTTTTTT
CASSSHPGKRATNEKLFF
>few|TRBD1|TRBJ1-2|TRBV6-5
TGTGCCAGCAGTTACTTACACCGGGACAGGACCCTAGCTAACTATGGCTACACCTTC
CASSYLHRDRTLANYGYTF
>few|NA|TRBJ2-1|TRBV6-5
TGTGCCAGCAGTCGGGCGGGGGCGACGACCTACAATGAGCAGTTCTTC
CASSRAGATTYNEQFF
>many|NA|TRBJ2-3|TRBV11-2
TGTGCCAGCGGCACAGATACGCAGTATTTT
CASGTDTQYF
>few|NA|TRBJ1-1|TRBV20-1
TGCAGTGCTATAAGGACGGTGAACACTGAAGCTTTCTTT
CSAIRTVNTEAFF
>many|NA|TRBJ1-1|TRBV12-3/TRBV12-4
TGTGCCAGCAGTTTTTTCCTCGACACTGAAGCTTTCTTT
CASSFFLDTEAFF
>few|NA|TRBJ1-5|TRBV18
TGTGCCAGCTCACCAGGGCACACCAATCAGCCCCAGCATTTT
CASSPGHTNQPQHF
>NA|NA|TRBJ2-7|TRBV10-2
TGCGCCAGCAGCACCCAGGGGTACGAGCAGTACTTC
CASSTQGYEQYF
>many|NA|TRBJ1-5|TRBV28
TGTGCCAGCAGCTCGGACCCCAATCAGCCCCAGCATTTT
CASSSDPNQPQHF
>NA|NA|TRBJ2-1|TRBV27
TGTGCCAGCAGTTTATGGGGCAGTAACAATGAGCAGTTCTTC
CASSLWGSNNEQFF
>many|NA|TRBJ2-7|TRBV20-1
TGCAGTGCTACAGATACCTACGAGCAGTACTTC
CSATDTYEQYF
>NA|TRBD2|TRBJ2-1|TRBV2
TGTGCCAGCAGGATAAGACTAGCGGAAAACAATGAGCAGTTCTTC
CASRIRLAENNEQFF
>few|TRBD2|TRBJ2-7|TRBV7-2
TGTGCCAGCAGCTTAGGATTGGAACTAGCGGGATACGAGCAGTACTTC
CASSLGLELAGYEQYF
>few|NA|TRBJ1-1|TRBV19
TGTGCCAGTGGCAGGAATCCCCTTTTTAGCACTGAAGCTTTCTTT
CASGRNPLFSTEAFF
>few|TRBD1|TRBJ2-1|TRBV12-3/TRBV12-4
TGTGCCAGCAGACCGGGACAGGGGGCTTCCAATGAGCAGTTCTTC
CASRPGQGASNEQFF
>many|NA|TRBJ2-1|TRBV5-6
TGTGCCAGCAGCTGGGTCGCCAATGAGCAGTTCTTC
CASSWVANEQFF
>NA|NA|TRBJ2-1|TRBV5-4
TGTGCCAGCAGCCAGCCAGCCAATGAGCAGTTCTTC
CASSQPANEQFF
>NA|TRBD2|TRBJ2-1|TRBV19
TGTGCCAGTAGTATGAGCTTCACCGGGACTAGCGGGAGGAGGGGTGAGCAGTTCTTC
CASSMSFTGTSGRRGEQFF
>few|TRBD2|TRBJ2-7|TRBV6-5
TGTGCCAGCAGTCCTCAAGCGGGACCCTACGAGCAGTACTTC
CASSPQAGPYEQYF
>NA|NA|TRBJ2-1|TRBV12-3/TRBV12-4
TGTGCCAGCAGTTTAGCACGGACAGCCCCCAGTGAGCAGTTCTTC
CASSLARTAPSEQFF
>few|NA|TRBJ1-4|TRBV12-3/TRBV12-4
TGTGCCAGCAGTTTCCGGGGCGAACTTAATGAAAAACTGTTTTTT
CASSFRGELNEKLFF
>many|TRBD2|TRBJ2-1|TRBV20-1
TGCAGTGTGGAGCGGGAGACGAACAATGAGCAGTTCTTC
CSVERETNNEQFF
>few|NA|TRBJ2-4|TRBV6-2/TRBV6-3
TGTGCCATCGCGGATCAATACATTCAGTACTTC
CAIADQYIQYF
>NA|TRBD2|TRBJ2-1|TRBV7-2
TGTGCCAGCAGCTTAGTGGGAGGGCACAATGAGCAGTTCTTC
CASSLVGGHNEQFF
>NA|TRBD1|TRBJ2-1|TRBV6-6
TGTGCCAGCAGTTACGGGCCGGGACAGGGGACAAAAGGAGAGCAGTTCTTC
CASSYGPGQGTKGEQFF
>few|NA|TRBJ2-1|TRBV7-2
TGTGCCAGCAGCTTTACGGCTGAGAATGAGCAGTTCTTC
CASSFTAENEQFF
>NA|TRBD2|TRBJ2-7|TRBV7-2
TGTGCCAGCAGCATTAGCGGGAGCAGTTACGAGCAGTACTTC
CASSISGSSYEQYF
>NA|NA|TRBJ2-3|TRBV20-1
TGCAGTGCTAGAGTAGTGGGAGCAGATACGCAGTATTTT
CSARVVGADTQYF
>many|NA|TRBJ2-3|TRBV7-8
TGTGCCAGCAGCTTAGTGGTCTTTTACACAGATACGCAGTATTTT
CASSLVVFYTDTQYF
>many|NA|TRBJ1-1|TRBV10-3
TGTGCCATCAGGGTGTGGGGGTCTGAAGCTTTCTTT
CAIRVWGSEAFF
>few|TRBD1|TRBJ1-5|TRBV7-8
TGTGCCAGCAGCACCCTACAGGGGGCTCAGCCCCAGCATTTT
CASSTLQGAQPQHF
>few|TRBD2|TRBJ2-1|TRBV7-3
TGTGCCAGCAGCTTAAGCGGGGGATCGGCGGGAGGTGGCCAGTTCTTC
CASSLSGGSAGGGQFF
>few|NA|TRBJ2-7|TRBV7-9
TGTGCCAGCAGCGGAGCAGGGTCCTACGAGCAGTACTTC
CASSGAGSYEQYF
>NA|NA|TRBJ2-3|TRBV12-3/TRBV12-4
TGTGCCAGCAGGCCCCGGGCCGCCAGCACAGATACGCAGTATTTT
CASRPRAASTDTQYF
>NA|TRBD2|TRBJ2-1|TRBV20-1
TGCAGTGCTCCTGAACGAACGGGACTAGCGGGAGGGCCTTCTGAGCAGTTCTTC
CSAPERTGLAGGPSEQFF
>few|NA|TRBJ2-7|TRBV28
TGTGCCAGCATGAGGCAAGCCTACGAGCAGTACTTC
CASMRQAYEQYF
>many|NA|TRBJ2-1|TRBV6-5
TGTGCCAGCAACCCCCGGGGGTACAATGAGCAGTTCTTC
CASNPRGYNEQFF
>few|NA|TRBJ2-1|TRBV29-1
TGCAGCGCCAGTCCCGTCAGGGACCATGAGCAGTTCTTC
CSASPVRDHEQFF
>few|NA|TRBJ2-1|TRBV20-1
TGCAGTGCTATAGACGGGTGGTACAATGAGCAGTTCTTC
CSAIDGWYNEQFF
>few|NA|TRBJ1-1|TRBV6-2/TRBV6-3
TGTGCCAGCAGTGCCGGGGTCTATCCCCCAGAAGCTTTCTTT
CASSAGVYPPEAFF
>NA|NA|TRBJ1-1|TRBV20-1
TGCAGTGCTAGAGATCTTCGAACCACTGAAGCTTTCTTT
CSARDLRTTEAFF
>few|NA|TRBJ1-2|TRBV6-2/TRBV6-3
TGTGCCAGCAGTTACGAGGACTATGGCTACACCTTC
CASSYEDYGYTF
>NA|NA|TRBJ2-7|TRBV28
TGTGCCACCGGGTTCCCCTACGAGCAGTACTTC
CATGFPYEQYF
>few|NA|TRBJ2-1|TRBV6-2/TRBV6-3
TGTGCCAGCAGTCCGGGACGGGTCTACAATGAGCAGTTCTTC
CASSPGRVYNEQFF
>few|NA|TRBJ2-5|TRBV19
TGTGCCAGTAGTATGGACCGCCCAGAGACCCAGTACTTC
CASSMDRPETQYF
>NA|NA|TRBJ2-3|TRBV7-2
TGTGCCAGCAGCCCGTACACCATGGATACGCAGTATTTT
CASSPYTMDTQYF
>many|NA|TRBJ1-1|TRBV14
TGTGCCAGCAGCCTTACGCCAGGGCGAATGAACACTGAAGCTTTCTTT
CASSLTPGRMNTEAFF